The 10 T cell receptor beta chains listed next were all sequenced from one sample in a study of post-analysis software for immune sequencing data. Unique molecular identifiers were carried by the TCR beta cDNA libraries. From the PCR reads, TCRdb called clonotypes with MiXCR, one entry per CDR3 protein. The sample contains some 800,000 distinct CDR3 sequences, just over 45% of which appear only once. Study-wide findings and caveats: With TRBV5-6, TRBV5-1 and TRBV20-1 included, about five TRBV segments were more frequent in patients than in controls.

Their antigen targets remain unknown. Sequenced material: blood. These receptors were taken from a girl aged 5 to 17 with multiple sclerosis.

The chain couples TRBV12-3 or TRBV12-4 to TRBJ1-2; D ambiguous. This CDR3 region has 13 residues. Trimming shortened V by 3 bases and J by 4 bases, and 9 bases separated the two germline ends. CDR3 DNA sequence: TGTGCCAGCAGTTTCGGGCAGATCTATGGCTACACCTTC. This codes for CASSFGQIYGYTF.

The chain uses TRBV28 and TRBJ1-2; 7 bases fit TRBD1. V was clipped by 9 bases and J by 8 bases; unmatched bases: 12. The CDR3 extends over 13 amino acids. Per the germline V gene, CDR1 is MDHEN and CDR2 is SYDVKM. CDR3 nucleotides: TGTGCCAGTACAATCACAGGGGCGGGAGGCTACACCTTC. Translating gives CASTITGAGGYTF.

This clonotype has only a few counts. The V gene is TRBV28, the J gene TRBJ1-4, with 8 nucleotides matching TRBD1. In germline, CDR1 is MDHEN, CDR2 SYDVKM. The CDR3 totals 15 residues. The V gene end was trimmed by 8 bases and the J gene end by 4 bases; junction bases not matched to a gene: 9. The CDR3 region has the DNA TGTGCCAGCGGAGGAGGGGACAGGTTTAATGAAAAACTGTTTTTT. It specifies CASGGGDRFNEKLFF.

This clonotype was detected a few times. The chain couples TRBV4-3 to TRBJ1-4; no clear D. Trimming cost V 1 base and J 10 bases, with 22 bases left between them. The CDR3 spans 17 residues. CDR1 is LGHNA, CDR2 YSLEER, per germline. Here the CDR3 DNA reads TGCGCCAGCAGCCAAGCTGCTCCTGTGACAAAGGAGGGAAAACTGTTTTTT. It codes for CASSQAAPVTKEGKLFF.

The V gene is TRBV5-1, the J gene TRBJ2-3; 7 positions agree with TRBD2. Per germline, CDR1 SGHRS and CDR2 YFSETQ. With 0 bases clipped from V and 1 base from J, the junction kept 5 bases outside the gene matches. This CDR3 is 16 amino acids long. Written as DNA, the CDR3 is TGCGCCAGCAGCTTGGGGGCTAGCGGTGGCACAGATACGCAGTATTTT. Protein: CASSLGASGGTDTQYF.

As regards this clonotype: The junction and the germline gene differ at one end; a read error may be behind it. The V and J genes are TRBV10-3 and TRBJ2-1; no definite D call. Germline lookup yields CDR1 ENHRY and CDR2 SYGVKD. The CDR3 contains 14 residues. CDR3 amino acids: CAIIEDPTYNEQFF. CDR3 nucleotide sequence: TGTGCCATCATTGAGGACCCCACCTACAATGAGCAGTTCTTC.

The chain has TRBV7-9 and TRBJ2-5; 7 positions match TRBD2. The end of the DNA is better explained by TRBJ2-7, so the J call may be wrong. Germline V gene lookup returns CDR1 SEHNR and CDR2 FQNEAQ (reference sequence). The CDR3 is 13 residues long. CDR3 protein: CASTASGPYEQYF. The CDR3 nucleotides read TGTGCCAGCACCGCTAGCGGTCCGTACGAGCAGTACTTC.

This clonotype came up a few times. The rearrangement uses TRBV20-1 and TRBJ2-1; the D gene is possibly TRBD2 (5 bases). CDR3 length: 13 amino acids. V was clipped by 6 bases and J by 7 bases, with 16 bases between them. The germline V gene has CDR1 DFQATT and CDR2 SNEGSKA (reference sequence). The CDR3: CSAPPHGVNEQFF. The CDR3 region has the DNA TGCAGTGCCCCCCCACACGGGGTGAATGAGCAGTTCTTC.

The rearrangement joins TRBV12-3 or TRBV12-4 to TRBJ1-5; the D gene is possibly TRBD1 (5 bases). The V end was cut by 3 bases, the J end by 1 base, with 13 bases between. CDR3 size: 16 residues. The CDR3 loop reads CASSFWVRDSNQPQHF. For the CDR3, the DNA is TGTGCCAGCAGTTTTTGGGTCCGGGACAGCAATCAGCCCCAGCATTTT.

This clonotype was detected only a few times. The chain carries TRBV12-3 or TRBV12-4 and TRBJ2-7, with D unclear. V dropped 5 bases and J dropped 3 bases, with 14 bases sitting between them. This CDR3 is 14 amino acids long. This chain's CDR3 is CASSPLGYYYEQYF. Here the CDR3 DNA reads TGTGCCAGCAGTCCCCTGGGGTACTACTACGAGCAGTACTTC.